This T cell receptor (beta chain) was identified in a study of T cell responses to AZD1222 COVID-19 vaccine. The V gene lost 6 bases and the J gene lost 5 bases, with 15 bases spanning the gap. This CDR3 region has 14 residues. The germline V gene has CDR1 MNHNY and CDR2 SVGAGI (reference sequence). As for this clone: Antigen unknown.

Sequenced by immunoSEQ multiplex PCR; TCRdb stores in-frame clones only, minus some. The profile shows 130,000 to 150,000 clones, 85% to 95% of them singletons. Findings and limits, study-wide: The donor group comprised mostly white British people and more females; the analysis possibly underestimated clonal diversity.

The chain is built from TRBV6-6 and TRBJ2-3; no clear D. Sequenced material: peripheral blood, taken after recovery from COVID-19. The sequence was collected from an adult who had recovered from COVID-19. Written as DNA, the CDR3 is TGTGCCAGCAGCGTCGGTGGGGTACGAGATACGCAGTATTTT. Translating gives CASSVGGVRDTQYF.